This T cell receptor (beta chain) appears in the sequencing data of a study of blood T cell repertoires in COVID-19. Study context: COVID-19 samples, acute and convalescent, were from the United States, Italy and Spain. Sources were T cells, B-cell-depleted T cells, or PBMCs; the material itself was cDNA or gDNA.

Original processing notes: Counts of nucleated cells, estimated from reference gene primer amplification, were obtained. Some clones are missing from TCRdb's copy, which holds only in-frame ones; the method was immunoSEQ multiplex PCR. V and J calls and clone size are as listed in that table; D and trimming were resolved from the DNA. The sample holds nearly 350,000 clones; about 93% are singletons and the top ten take 2.5% to 4%. V gave up 7 bases and J gave up 8 bases; unmatched junction bases: 10. In germline, CDR1 is SQVTM, CDR2 ANQGSEA. The CDR3 sequence is 13 residues long. This chain joins TRBV29-1 and TRBJ1-4; 7 nucleotides align to TRBD1. The material sequenced was peripheral blood. The receptor comes from a woman aged 18 to 35 who had recovered from COVID-19. CDR3: CSGATGRREKLFF. CDR3 nucleotides: TGCAGCGGTGCGACAGGGCGAAGAGAAAAACTGTTTTTT.